Shown below are 25 T cell receptor beta chains from a single sample sequenced in a study of T-cell reconstitution after alpha-beta-depleted transplantation in children. Unique molecular identifiers were used to barcode this TCRbeta library. TCRdb re-derived calls from the PCR reads in MiXCR, one entry per CDR3 protein. This table has a few hundred thousand distinct CDR3 sequences, just over 20% appearing once. The sample consisted of PBMCs from the stem cell graft donor, taken from the stem cell graft. Every receptor here comes from a human donor who donated a stem cell graft to a child with acute myeloid leukemia.

This clonotype has just a few counts. This chain uses TRBV10-2 with TRBJ2-3, with TRBD1 identical over 7 bases. V shed 5 bases and J 2 bases; nucleotides not matched to a gene: 7. CDR1 and CDR2 from the germline V gene are WSHSY and SAAADI. CDR3 length: 15 amino acids. The DNA of the CDR3 is TGCGCCAGCAGTCCAACAGGGGACAACACAGATACGCAGTATTTT. Encoded protein: CASSPTGDNTDTQYF.

The chain is built from TRBV3-1 and TRBJ1-1; 11 bases align to TRBD1. V shed 5 bases, J shed 3 bases, and the junction held 2 bases outside the gene matches. This CDR3 spans 14 amino acids. From germline, CDR1 is LGHDT and CDR2 YNNKEL (reference sequence). The CDR3 loop reads CASSWTGGDTEAFF. The DNA of the CDR3 is TGTGCCAGCAGCTGGACAGGGGGCGACACTGAAGCTTTCTTT.

This clonotype was observed at least ten times. CDR3 in DNA: TGCGCCAGCAGCCAACTAGCGGGTCCCTACAATGAGCAGTTCTTC. Translation: CASSQLAGPYNEQFF. This chain uses TRBV4-3 with TRBJ2-1; 8 bases match TRBD2. CDR1 and CDR2 from the germline V gene are LGHNA and YSLEER. Losses at the gene ends were 2 bases for V and 2 bases for J; bases not matched to a gene: 2. The CDR3 extends over 15 amino acids.

The chain employs TRBV2 and TRBJ1-1; D is uncertain. V lost 11 bases and J 0 bases, leaving 13 bases between the germline ends. The CDR3 has 13 residues. Germline V gives CDR1 SNHLY, CDR2 FYNNEI. The CDR3 protein is CAGIGQLNTEAFF. DNA of the CDR3: TGTGCCGGTATAGGGCAGTTGAACACTGAAGCTTTCTTT. Using reference TRBV2 and TRBJ1-1 for the parts outside the CDR3, the full variable domain is EPEVTQTPSHQVTQMGQEVILRCVPISNHLYFYWYRQILGQKVEFLVSFYNNEISEKSEIFDDQFSVERPDGSNFTLKIRSTKLEDSAMYFCAGIGQLNTEAFFGQGTRLTVV.

This rearrangement joins TRBV28 to TRBJ2-7; 10 bases are shared with TRBD1. The germline V gene encodes CDR1 MDHEN and CDR2 SYDVKM. The CDR3 has 15 amino acids. V trimming: 5 bases; J trimming: 3 bases; junction bases outside the gene matches: 7. The CDR3 region is CASSNGQGVHYEQYF. CDR3 nucleotides: TGTGCCAGCAGTAACGGACAGGGGGTTCACTACGAGCAGTACTTC.

This clonotype was counted between two and nine times. The CDR3 loop is CASSDREYEQYF. CDR3 nucleotides: TGTGCCAGCAGTGATCGGGAGTACGAGCAGTACTTC. The genes are TRBV2 and TRBJ2-7, with D possibly TRBD2 on 6 matching bases. Germline CDR1 SNHLY, CDR2 FYNNEI. This CDR3 has 12 amino acids. Trimming took off 3 bases at V and 4 bases at J, with 7 bases between the two ends.

The chain employs TRBV6-5 and TRBJ2-7; the match to TRBD2 covers 7 bases. This CDR3 is built from 14 residues. Germline V gene lookup returns CDR1 MNHEY and CDR2 SVGAGI. Trimming removed 4 bases from V and 3 bases from J; junction bases left unmatched: 6. The CDR3 region has the DNA TGTGCCAGCAGTTCGGGACTACTCCTCTACGAGCAGTACTTC. It specifies CASSSGLLLYEQYF.

This clonotype has just a few counts. The chain carries TRBV12-3 or TRBV12-4 and TRBJ2-5; tentatively, D is TRBD1 or TRBD2 (5 bases each). The CDR3 covers 17 residues. V shed 2 bases and J shed 4 bases, with 20 bases lying between them. For the CDR3, the DNA is TGTGCCAGCAGTTTACCGACTTGGGGGAGTCGATCAGAGACCCAGTACTTC. It codes for CASSLPTWGSRSETQYF.

This chain connects TRBV20-1 to TRBJ2-7; a possible D gene is TRBD2 (5 bases). Germline values: CDR1 DFQATT, CDR2 SNEGSKA (reference sequence). This CDR3 region has 15 residues. Trimming left V 2 bases short and J 3 bases short, with 17 bases between. The CDR3: CSARSYGVNYYEQYF. DNA for the CDR3: TGCAGTGCTAGATCCTACGGGGTAAATTACTACGAGCAGTACTTC.

The CDR3 loop reads CASSPRTVEQYF. DNA of the CDR3: TGTGCCAGCAGCCCTCGGACAGTCGAGCAGTACTTC. The V gene is TRBV12-3 or TRBV12-4, the J gene TRBJ2-7; tentative D call: TRBD1 (6 bases). This CDR3 is 12 amino acids long. V dropped 6 bases and J dropped 6 bases, with 12 bases sitting between them.

The chain combines TRBV24-1 with TRBJ2-2, with 9 bases lining up with TRBD1. The CDR3 runs 19 residues. Losses at the gene ends were 3 bases for V and 1 base for J; bases not matched to a gene: 11. From germline, CDR1 is KGHDR and CDR2 SFDVKD. The CDR3: CATSDPRIGTGQNTGELFF. The CDR3, as DNA: TGTGCCACCAGTGATCCGAGAATTGGGACAGGGCAGAACACCGGGGAGCTGTTTTTT.

This clonotype was observed once. The chain links TRBV6-5 to TRBJ2-1, with a weak D call TRBD1 (6 bases). V was shortened by 6 bases and J by 4 bases, with 19 bases between the two germline ends. This CDR3 has 16 amino acids. CDR1 MNHEY and CDR2 SVGAGI come from the germline V gene. The CDR3 is CASSLQGLGGYNEQFF. CDR3 DNA: TGTGCCAGCAGCCTACAGGGCCTTGGGGGATACAATGAGCAGTTCTTC.

The chain recombines TRBV5-1 with TRBJ2-2; 7 nucleotides agree with TRBD2. The germline CDR1 and CDR2 sequences are SGHRS and YFSETQ. J lost 3 bases, V lost 5 bases, and 7 bases had no gene match. The CDR3 totals 15 residues. The CDR3 nucleotides read TGCGCCAGCAGTCCAAGTCGGGGGGACACCGGGGAGCTGTTTTTT. As protein: CASSPSRGDTGELFF.

There are many counts of this clonotype. This chain joins TRBV20-1 and TRBJ2-7, with TRBD2 matching over 12 bases. Trimming cost V 6 bases and J 4 bases; bases outside gene matches: 10. This CDR3 is 15 amino acids long. The germline CDR1 and CDR2 sequences are DFQATT and SNEGSKA (reference sequence). The DNA for the CDR3 is TGCAGTGCCGAGCTCGGACTAGCGGGAAGGTACGAGCAGTACTTC. The encoded protein is CSAELGLAGRYEQYF.

This clonotype occurred a few times. The V gene is TRBV5-5, the J gene TRBJ1-2; D is unresolved. CDR1 SGHKS and CDR2 YYEKEE come from the germline V gene (reference sequence). The CDR3 is made up of 14 amino acids. V lost 4 bases to trimming and J lost 2 bases, with 12 bases between them. The CDR3 DNA follows: TGTGCCAGCAGCCTTACGGAGGCCAACTATGGCTACACCTTC. Translation gives CASSLTEANYGYTF.

This clonotype was seen more than once but under ten times. The rearrangement joins TRBV29-1 to TRBJ2-2; D is possibly TRBD1 or TRBD2 (7 bases each). The length of the CDR3 is 13 residues. V lost 7 bases, J lost 7 bases, and 16 bases lay in between. Germline CDR1 SQVTM, CDR2 ANQGSEA. CDR3 loop: CSGGQAGVGELFF. For the CDR3, the DNA is TGCAGCGGAGGACAGGCGGGAGTCGGGGAGCTGTTTTTT.

This clonotype was observed a few times. The V and J genes are TRBV6-1 and TRBJ2-1; 9 nucleotides align to TRBD2. Trimming cost V 6 bases and J 7 bases; bases outside gene matches: 7. Germline values: CDR1 MNHNS, CDR2 SASEGT. The CDR3 consists of 14 residues. CDR3 DNA: TGTGCCAGCAGCAAGGGACTAGCATTGAATGAGCAGTTCTTC. Translation gives CASSKGLALNEQFF.

This clonotype was detected many times. V and J are TRBV29-1 and TRBJ2-3; D is possibly TRBD1 (5 bases). With 4 bases removed from V and 1 base from J, the gap between germline ends came to 9 bases. Germline CDR1 SQVTM, CDR2 ANQGSEA. The CDR3 is made up of 13 amino acids. CDR3 nucleotide sequence: TGCAGCGTTGCGGGCAGGGGCACAGATACGCAGTATTTT. This codes for CSVAGRGTDTQYF.

The chain uses TRBV5-6 and TRBJ1-1; unclear D gene. Trimming took off 0 bases at V and 5 bases at J, with 11 bases between the two ends. Looked up from germline, CDR1 is SGHDT and CDR2 is YYEEEE. This CDR3 is built from 14 residues. The CDR3 here is CASSLDAGRTEAFF. The DNA of the CDR3 is TGTGCCAGCAGCTTGGACGCCGGAAGAACTGAAGCTTTCTTT.

This clonotype came up a few times. This chain joins TRBV20-1 and TRBJ2-3; possibly TRBD2 for D (5 bases). Trimming cost V 2 bases and J 1 base, with 16 bases left between them. Per germline, CDR1 DFQATT and CDR2 SNEGSKA (reference sequence). The CDR3 is made up of 16 amino acids. The CDR3 protein is CSARLWRVGGTDTQYF. CDR3 in DNA: TGCAGTGCTAGATTGTGGCGGGTCGGGGGCACAGATACGCAGTATTTT.

This clonotype was recorded a few times. The gene calls are TRBV7-9 and TRBJ1-1; D is possibly TRBD1 (5 bases). CDR1 SEHNR and CDR2 FQNEAQ come from the germline V gene (reference sequence). CDR3 size: 13 residues. Trimming took 10 bases from V and 3 from J, leaving 15 bases between them. The CDR3: CATSGWGDTEAFF. DNA for the CDR3: TGTGCCACCTCAGGGTGGGGGGACACTGAAGCTTTCTTT. The full variable domain, rest sourced from reference TRBV7-9 and TRBJ1-1, is DTGVSQNPRHKITKRGQNVTFRCDPISEHNRLYWYRQTLGQGPEFLTYFQNEAQLEKSRLLSDRFSAERPKGSFSTLEIQRTEQGDSAMYLCATSGWGDTEAFFGQGTRLTVV.

This clonotype occurred a few times. J is TRBJ2-6 and V is TRBV27, with 8 nucleotides matching TRBD1. CDR1 is MNHEY, CDR2 SMNVEV, per germline (reference sequence). V gave up 5 bases and J gave up 0 bases; unmatched junction bases: 3. This CDR3 is 16 amino acids long. The CDR3 bases are TGTGCCAGCAGTGGACAGGGAGTCTCTGGGGCCAACGTCCTGACTTTC. It yields the protein CASSGQGVSGANVLTF.

The chain links TRBV28 to TRBJ2-5; the match to TRBD1 covers 9 bases. Trimming took 3 bases from V and 6 from J; bases not matched to a gene: 17. CDR1 is MDHEN, CDR2 SYDVKM, per germline. The CDR3 length is 18 residues. CDR3 sequence reads: CASSFPHYYRDRAKTQYF. The CDR3 DNA sequence: TGTGCCAGCAGTTTTCCTCACTACTACCGGGACAGGGCGAAGACCCAGTACTTC. The full variable domain, with the rest looked up from reference TRBV28 and TRBJ2-5, is DVKVTQSSRYLVKRTGEKVFLECVQDMDHENMFWYRQDPGLGLRLIYFSYDVKMKEKGDIPEGYSVSREKKERFSLILESASTNQTSMYLCASSFPHYYRDRAKTQYFGPGTRLLVL.

In its sample, this clonotype was seen a few times. V and J are TRBV4-2 and TRBJ1-5; D may be TRBD1 (5 bases). Per germline, CDR1 LGHNA and CDR2 YNFKEQ. This CDR3 is built from 15 residues. V lost 1 base and J 5 bases, leaving 12 bases between the germline ends. The CDR3 nucleotides are TGTGCCAGCAGCCAAGTTGGGGGGTCGGATCAGCCCCAGCATTTT. It encodes CASSQVGGSDQPQHF.

This clonotype occurred many times. The chain recombines TRBV29-1 with TRBJ2-3; D is unclear. CDR1 SQVTM and CDR2 ANQGSEA come from the germline V gene. Trimming removed 4 bases from V and 6 bases from J, with 5 bases in between. The CDR3 consists of 10 residues. For the CDR3, the DNA is TGCAGCGTTGGCTTCGATACGCAGTATTTT. Protein product: CSVGFDTQYF.